The 26 T cell receptor beta chains below come from one sample, sequenced in a study of blood T cell repertoires in COVID-19. Only in-frame clones appear in the TCRdb table, and some are missing; sequencing was by immunoSEQ multiplex PCR. The table includes some 450,000 clones, more than 70% detected once. Sequencing was done on a sample of peripheral blood. These TCRs come from a woman between 45 and 60 years old with COVID-19, enrolled during active disease.

The rearrangement joins TRBV2 to TRBJ1-2; a possible D gene is TRBD1 (6 bases). The CDR3 has 13 amino acids. V dropped 3 bases and J dropped 7 bases, with 12 bases sitting between them. Germline V gene data show CDR1 as SNHLY and CDR2 as FYNNEI. The chain's CDR3 is CASSDWTAAGYTF. CDR3 sequence (DNA): TGTGCCAGCAGTGATTGGACAGCTGCTGGCTACACCTTC.

This sequence joins TRBV7-6 and TRBJ2-2, with a possible D match to TRBD2 (6 bases). This CDR3 spans 15 amino acids. In germline, CDR1 is SGHVS, CDR2 FNYEAQ. With 4 bases removed from V and 5 bases from J, the gap between germline ends came to 14 bases. CDR3 in DNA: TGTGCCAGCAGCTCCTGGGGTAGCGGAACCGGGGAGCTGTTTTTT. Amino acids: CASSSWGSGTGELFF.

The chain is built from TRBV5-1 and TRBJ1-1, with D possibly TRBD1 on 6 matching bases. CDR1 is SGHRS, CDR2 YFSETQ, per germline. Trimming shortened V by 6 bases and J by 3 bases, and 15 bases separated the two germline ends. The CDR3 is 14 amino acids. The CDR3 sequence is CASIGPGGHTEAFF. CDR3 nucleotides: TGCGCCAGCATCGGCCCGGGGGGCCACACTGAAGCTTTCTTT.

V gene TRBV5-1 combines with J gene TRBJ1-6, with unresolved D. The CDR3 totals 13 residues. Per germline, CDR1 SGHRS and CDR2 YFSETQ. The germline V and J ends were trimmed by 1 base and 7 bases, with 6 bases remaining between them. The chain's CDR3 is CASSLNYNSPLHF. CDR3 sequence (DNA): TGCGCCAGCAGCTTGAACTACAATTCACCCCTCCACTTT.

The CDR3 nucleotides read TGTGCCAGCAGTTTTAGGAGCGGGGGGAATTATGGCTACACCTTC. Amino acid sequence: CASSFRSGGNYGYTF. The chain couples TRBV28 to TRBJ1-2; tentative D call: TRBD1 (5 bases). The V gene lost 3 bases and the J gene lost 5 bases, with 16 bases spanning the gap. The CDR3 is 15 residues long. Germline V gives CDR1 MDHEN, CDR2 SYDVKM.

The rearrangement joins TRBV5-5 to TRBJ1-2, with 7 bases that match TRBD1. The germline V gene has CDR1 SGHKS and CDR2 YYEKEE (reference sequence). This CDR3 is built from 14 residues. J gave up 6 bases and V 2 bases, and 7 bases lay outside the gene matches. CDR3 nucleotides: TGTGCCAGCAGCTTTCGAGGGGGCGTGGATGGCTACACCTTC. Encoded protein: CASSFRGGVDGYTF.

V is TRBV4-2 and J is TRBJ2-2; 10 positions agree with TRBD2. CDR3 length: 19 amino acids. V was clipped by 0 bases and J by 3 bases; unmatched bases: 10. Germline CDR1 reads LGHNA; CDR2 reads YNFKEQ. CDR3 nucleotides: TGTGCCAGCAGCCAAGATCCCCAGCGGGGGGGCCGATACACCGGGGAGCTGTTTTTT. Its translation: CASSQDPQRGGRYTGELFF.

The chain uses TRBV5-1 and TRBJ2-7; possible D gene TRBD2, 6 bases. This CDR3 spans 15 amino acids. Deletions cut 4 bases from V and 7 bases from J, with 21 bases between. Germline V lookup: CDR1 SGHRS, CDR2 YFSETQ. The CDR3 region is CASSPHQAGPGEQYF. In DNA form, the CDR3 reads TGCGCCAGCAGCCCTCATCAGGCGGGGCCTGGGGAGCAGTACTTC.

This rearrangement joins TRBV5-4 to TRBJ2-7; D possibly corresponds to TRBD1 (5 bases). The CDR3 loop spans 16 amino acids. V lost 0 bases, J lost 7 bases, and 20 bases lay in between. Germline loops: CDR1 SGHNT, CDR2 YYREEE (reference sequence). As DNA, the CDR3 is TGTGCCAGCAGCTTGGACGCAGGGAACCCCTTGGAGGAGCAGTACTTC. Protein sequence: CASSLDAGNPLEEQYF.

The chain uses TRBV27 and TRBJ2-2; weak D call: TRBD1 (6 bases). Between the trimmed V and J ends, which lost 3 bases and 1 base, there was a span of 9 bases. CDR1 is MNHEY, CDR2 SMNVEV, per germline (reference sequence). The CDR3 runs 15 residues. Here the CDR3 reads CASSFGTQNTGELFF. The CDR3 DNA reads as TGTGCCAGCAGTTTCGGGACACAGAACACCGGGGAGCTGTTTTTT.

This clone was detected once. The gene calls are TRBV5-5 and TRBJ1-1; 9 nucleotides match TRBD1. Germline CDR1 reads SGHKS; CDR2 reads YYEKEE (reference sequence). The CDR3 spans 14 residues. V trimming: 4 bases; J trimming: 4 bases; junction bases outside the gene matches: 5. CDR3 region: CASSAGTGFTEAFF. For the CDR3, the DNA is TGTGCCAGCAGCGCAGGGACAGGGTTCACTGAAGCTTTCTTT.

This chain joins TRBV27 and TRBJ1-1; tentatively, D is TRBD1 (6 bases). The germline V and J ends were trimmed by 6 bases and 7 bases, with 15 bases remaining between them. Germline CDR1 MNHEY, CDR2 SMNVEV (reference sequence). CDR3 size: 13 residues. The CDR3 spells CASRNLDSHEAFF. The CDR3, as DNA: TGTGCCAGCAGGAACCTGGACAGCCATGAAGCTTTCTTT.

The chain couples TRBV6-6 to TRBJ1-1, with 8 bases matching TRBD1. Germline trimming cut 5 bases from V and 12 bases from J; bases unmatched to any gene: 8. Germline CDR1 and CDR2: MNHNY and SVGAGI (reference sequence). The CDR3 spans 12 residues. CDR3 protein: CASSIPGGKPFF. CDR3 in DNA: TGTGCCAGCAGTATACCAGGGGGCAAACCTTTCTTT.

The chain joins TRBV7-2 to TRBJ1-5, with TRBD1 as a possible D gene (5 bases). This CDR3 has 14 amino acids. Trimming pared 5 bases from V and 4 bases from J, leaving 12 bases between. The V gene's germline CDR1 is SGHTA and CDR2 FQGNSA. Written as DNA, the CDR3 is TGTGCCAGCAGCCCAAGGACAAGGAATCAGCCCCAGCATTTT. As protein: CASSPRTRNQPQHF.

The chain carries TRBV20-1 and TRBJ2-3, with D maybe TRBD1 (5 bases). The length of the CDR3 is 11 residues. Germline-derived CDR1 and CDR2 are DFQATT and SNEGSKA (reference sequence). V lost 5 bases, J lost 7 bases, and 10 bases lay in between. CDR3 amino acids: CSARQSHTQYF. CDR3 bases: TGCAGTGCTCGACAGTCCCATACGCAGTATTTT.

The rearrangement joins TRBV11-1 to TRBJ1-1; D unresolved. Germline CDR1 and CDR2: SGHAT and FQDESV (reference sequence). Between the trimmed V and J ends, which lost 0 bases and 3 bases, there was a span of 8 bases. The CDR3 sequence is 14 residues long. CDR3 loop: CASSLAREYTEAFF. As DNA, the CDR3 is TGTGCCAGCAGCTTAGCCCGGGAATACACTGAAGCTTTCTTT.

This clone has just a few counts. The gene calls are TRBV5-1 and TRBJ2-2; unclear D gene. CDR3 length: 15 amino acids. Germline-derived CDR1 and CDR2 are SGHRS and YFSETQ. V lost 4 bases, J lost 5 bases, and 15 bases lay in between. CDR3 amino acids: CASSPGVLGTGELFF. Written as DNA, the CDR3 is TGCGCCAGCAGCCCCGGAGTCCTGGGTACCGGGGAGCTGTTTTTT.

The chain joins TRBV7-9 to TRBJ2-3; no reliable D call. The V gene's germline CDR1 is SEHNR and CDR2 FQNEAQ (reference sequence). Trimming removed 1 base from V and 0 bases from J, with 8 bases in between. The CDR3 runs 15 residues. The CDR3 region is CASSLGVTSTDTQYF. CDR3 bases: TGTGCCAGCAGCTTAGGTGTTACTAGCACAGATACGCAGTATTTT.

J is TRBJ2-7 and V is TRBV19; 9 nucleotides align to TRBD1. The CDR3 totals 14 residues. The germline gives CDR1 LNHDA, CDR2 SQIVND (reference sequence). The junction had 2 bases not matched to a gene; V was cut back by 3 bases and J by 2 bases. The CDR3 nucleotides read TGTGCCAGTAGTATGGGGACAGGGACCTACGAGCAGTACTTC. It specifies CASSMGTGTYEQYF.

This clone was detected only once. The rearrangement uses TRBV10-3 and TRBJ1-4; TRBD1 might be the D (5 bases). Germline V gene sequence: CDR1 ENHRY, CDR2 SYGVKD. Trimming stripped 4 bases from V and 7 bases from J, with 10 bases between. This CDR3 region has 13 residues. The CDR3: CAISAGGTEKLFF. The DNA of the CDR3 is TGTGCCATCAGTGCCGGGGGTACTGAAAAACTGTTTTTT.

This clone was found once. In DNA form, the CDR3 reads TGTGCCAGCAGCGCTCGGACCAGGGGTCCCTATCAGCCCCAGCATTTT. Its translation: CASSARTRGPYQPQHF. The chain is built from TRBV21-1 and TRBJ1-5; the D call TRBD1 from the table was never checked on the DNA. TRBV21-1 is shown as a pseudogene. The CDR3 consists of 16 residues.

The J gene is TRBJ1-1, the V gene TRBV29-1; TRBD1 aligns across 8 bases. Per germline, CDR1 SQVTM and CDR2 ANQGSEA. The trim removed 6 bases at V and 5 bases at J, leaving 8 bases unmatched. This CDR3 contains 13 residues. The DNA of the CDR3 is TGCAGCGTCCAATCGACAGGGGAAACTGAAGCTTTCTTT. It translates to CSVQSTGETEAFF.

The genes are TRBV11-2 and TRBJ1-2; D is ambiguous. The CDR3 has 16 residues. The V end was cut by 5 bases, the J end by 1 base, with 17 bases between. Germline-derived CDR1 and CDR2 are SGHAT and FQNNGV. CDR3 residues: CASSPPPWGVNYGYTF. CDR3 DNA: TGTGCCAGCAGCCCCCCCCCGTGGGGAGTTAACTATGGCTACACCTTC.

This sequence joins TRBV12-3 or TRBV12-4 and TRBJ1-3; D not resolved. V gave up 5 bases and J gave up 4 bases, with 9 bases separating them. This CDR3 region has 13 residues. This CDR3 is CASSRSQGNTIYF. CDR3 in DNA: TGTGCCAGCAGTCGATCACAGGGAAACACCATATATTTT.

The chain carries TRBV6-5 and TRBJ2-6; 7 nucleotides match TRBD1. This CDR3 region has 15 residues. Germline V gene lookup returns CDR1 MNHEY and CDR2 SVGAGI. Trimming at V came to 5 bases and at J to 4 bases, leaving 5 bases not matched to a gene. The CDR3 nucleotides are TGTGCCAGCAGTCCACAGGGGACCGGGGCCAACGTCCTGACTTTC. Translated: CASSPQGTGANVLTF.

V gene TRBV20-1 combines with J gene TRBJ2-2; a weak D match, TRBD1 (6 bases). Germline loops: CDR1 DFQATT, CDR2 SNEGSKA (reference sequence). V was trimmed by 3 bases and J by 6 bases, leaving 14 bases between them. The CDR3 has 14 residues. The CDR3 here is CSASVRGLAGELFF. For the CDR3, the DNA is TGCAGTGCTAGTGTAAGGGGGTTGGCCGGGGAGCTGTTTTTT.